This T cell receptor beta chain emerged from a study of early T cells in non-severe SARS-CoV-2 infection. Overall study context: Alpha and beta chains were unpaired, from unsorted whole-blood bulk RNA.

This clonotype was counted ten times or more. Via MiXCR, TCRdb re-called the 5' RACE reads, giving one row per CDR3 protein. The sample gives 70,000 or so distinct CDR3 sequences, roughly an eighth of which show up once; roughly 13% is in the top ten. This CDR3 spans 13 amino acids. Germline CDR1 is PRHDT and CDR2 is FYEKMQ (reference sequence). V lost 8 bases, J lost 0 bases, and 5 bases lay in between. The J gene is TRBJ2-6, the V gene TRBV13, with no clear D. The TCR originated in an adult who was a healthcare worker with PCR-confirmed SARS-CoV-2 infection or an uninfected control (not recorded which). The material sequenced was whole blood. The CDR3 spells CASHPSGANVLTF. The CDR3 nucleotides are TGTGCCAGCCACCCCTCTGGGGCCAACGTCCTGACTTTC.